A selection of T cell receptor beta chains follows, all from one sample in a study of CD8 T cells in Susac syndrome. TCRdb re-called the immunoSEQ multiplex PCR reads with MiXCR, one entry per CDR3 protein. The table has 160,000 or so distinct CDR3 sequences, roughly 94% seen once. Sequencing was done on a sample of CD4+ T cells from PBMCs. All receptors come from a human donor with Susac syndrome. The CDR3 runs from the conserved cysteine through the conserved F or W. The order of the fields is V gene, D gene, J gene, CDR3 protein. D genes are given only for firm matches.

v_call: TRBV7-9; d_call: NA; j_call: TRBJ2-1; cdr3_aa: CASSPKTSYNEQFF
v_call: TRBV5-4; d_call: NA; j_call: TRBJ2-7; cdr3_aa: CASSLGGGYYEQYF
v_call: TRBV30; d_call: NA; j_call: TRBJ2-1; cdr3_aa: CAWRAGSYNEQFF
v_call: TRBV29-1; d_call: NA; j_call: TRBJ1-1; cdr3_aa: CSVTSRLGNTEAFF
v_call: TRBV30; d_call: TRBD2; j_call: TRBJ2-2; cdr3_aa: CAWSPRGGTGELFF
v_call: TRBV20-1; d_call: NA; j_call: TRBJ1-1; cdr3_aa: CSAGKQAEAFF
v_call: TRBV30; d_call: NA; j_call: TRBJ1-2; cdr3_aa: CAWSDEGLRGYTF
v_call: TRBV2; d_call: NA; j_call: TRBJ2-7; cdr3_aa: CASRGDSPYEQYF
v_call: TRBV4-1; d_call: NA; j_call: TRBJ1-1; cdr3_aa: CASSQEGTKNTEAFF
v_call: TRBV3-1; d_call: TRBD2; j_call: TRBJ2-2; cdr3_aa: CASYGGAGTGELFF
v_call: TRBV4-2; d_call: NA; j_call: TRBJ1-5; cdr3_aa: CASSQEMGGGQTSNQPQHF
v_call: TRBV29-1; d_call: TRBD1; j_call: TRBJ2-1; cdr3_aa: CSVEGTQGANEQFF
v_call: TRBV29-1; d_call: NA; j_call: TRBJ1-1; cdr3_aa: CSVVPSGNTEAFF
v_call: TRBV12-3/TRBV12-4; d_call: NA; j_call: TRBJ1-6; cdr3_aa: CASTFGNSPLHF
v_call: TRBV5-6; d_call: NA; j_call: TRBJ2-1; cdr3_aa: CASSWTHYNEQFF
v_call: TRBV5-1; d_call: TRBD2; j_call: TRBJ2-6; cdr3_aa: CASSRISGVANVLTF
v_call: TRBV29-1; d_call: NA; j_call: TRBJ1-3; cdr3_aa: CSGTPDLGNTIYF
v_call: TRBV18; d_call: NA; j_call: TRBJ2-3; cdr3_aa: CASSPPSTDTQYF
v_call: TRBV20-1; d_call: NA; j_call: TRBJ1-6; cdr3_aa: CSARGWVGNNSPLHF
v_call: TRBV2; d_call: NA; j_call: TRBJ1-6; cdr3_aa: CASSEGADSPLHF
v_call: TRBV2; d_call: TRBD2; j_call: TRBJ2-1; cdr3_aa: CASSAWTSGGALVF
v_call: TRBV12-3/TRBV12-4; d_call: NA; j_call: TRBJ1-5; cdr3_aa: CASSLQQGQPQHF
v_call: TRBV5-4; d_call: TRBD1; j_call: TRBJ1-2; cdr3_aa: CASSLGRGAINYGYTF
v_call: TRBV9; d_call: NA; j_call: TRBJ2-7; cdr3_aa: CASARGIRDASAYEQYF
v_call: TRBV12-3/TRBV12-4; d_call: NA; j_call: TRBJ1-2; cdr3_aa: CASSAQGGEEGYTF
v_call: TRBV6-1; d_call: NA; j_call: TRBJ2-3; cdr3_aa: CASRTSWGTQYF
v_call: TRBV30; d_call: NA; j_call: TRBJ2-5; cdr3_aa: CAWTLGETQYF
v_call: TRBV30; d_call: NA; j_call: TRBJ1-1; cdr3_aa: CAWSNSKNTEAFF
v_call: TRBV5-1; d_call: TRBD1; j_call: TRBJ1-2; cdr3_aa: CASSGTGSGNYGYTF
v_call: TRBV19; d_call: NA; j_call: TRBJ1-1; cdr3_aa: CASSMGGDTEAFF
v_call: TRBV7-3; d_call: NA; j_call: TRBJ2-5; cdr3_aa: CASSLTPGEETQYF
v_call: TRBV3-1; d_call: NA; j_call: TRBJ1-2; cdr3_aa: CASSQGTTYGYTF
v_call: TRBV6-5; d_call: NA; j_call: TRBJ1-2; cdr3_aa: CASSYSQGVSGGYTF
v_call: TRBV12-3/TRBV12-4; d_call: NA; j_call: TRBJ2-6; cdr3_aa: CASSLIGAGANVLTF
v_call: TRBV2; d_call: NA; j_call: TRBJ2-5; cdr3_aa: CASSLDRLETQYF
v_call: TRBV4-3; d_call: NA; j_call: TRBJ1-5; cdr3_aa: CASSQEVIGFQPQHF
v_call: TRBV25-1; d_call: NA; j_call: TRBJ2-3; cdr3_aa: CASSQRSRTDTQYF
v_call: TRBV19; d_call: NA; j_call: TRBJ1-5; cdr3_aa: CASIDRPGNQPQHF